This passage covers 18 T cell receptor beta chains from one sample sequenced in a study of memory CD4+ T cells and cytomegalovirus serostatus. Assay used: immunoSEQ multiplex PCR; TCRdb lists only in-frame clones, some missing. The repertoire holds 55,000 to 65,000 clones, with roughly 80% as singletons. The sort gate was single viable CD3+CD4+CD8-CD45RO+ cells for memory CD4+ T cells. The sequenced sample consisted of memory CD4+ T cells from blood. The receptors were gathered from an adult in good health and CMV-seronegative.

This clone appeared once. The V and J genes are TRBV7-9 and TRBJ1-1; no firm D call. The CDR3 spans 14 residues. Germline V lookup: CDR1 SEHNR, CDR2 FQNEAQ (reference sequence). Trimming pared 1 base from V and 1 base from J, leaving 7 bases between. CDR3 amino acids: CASSLGTENTEAFF. In DNA form, the CDR3 reads TGTGCCAGCAGCTTAGGGACGGAGAACACTGAAGCTTTCTTT.

The V and J genes are TRBV5-5 and TRBJ1-1, with no clear D. The germline CDR1 and CDR2 sequences are SGHKS and YYEKEE (reference sequence). V dropped 0 bases and J dropped 7 bases, with 19 bases sitting between them. The CDR3 covers 16 residues. The CDR3 region has the DNA TGTGCCAGCAGCTTGGACGATTCCGGACTTTTTAATGAAGCTTTCTTT. Protein product: CASSLDDSGLFNEAFF.

The chain has TRBV5-1 and TRBJ1-4; the D gene is possibly TRBD1 (6 bases). Between the trimmed V and J ends, which lost 4 bases and 5 bases, there was a span of 12 bases. Germline assignment: CDR1 SGHRS and CDR2 YFSETQ. The CDR3 is 14 amino acids. The CDR3 nucleotides are TGCGCCAGCAGCCAAGGGGGGACGAATGAAAAACTGTTTTTT. Translated, it gives CASSQGGTNEKLFF.

This rearrangement joins TRBV11-2 to TRBJ2-3; no reliable D call. V was clipped by 5 bases and J by 0 bases, with 9 bases between them. Germline V lookup: CDR1 SGHAT, CDR2 FQNNGV. The CDR3 length is 14 residues. The CDR3 reads CASSMMISTDTQYF. DNA of the CDR3: TGTGCCAGCAGCATGATGATTAGCACAGATACGCAGTATTTT.

In its sample, this clone was seen once. The chain employs TRBV4-3 and TRBJ1-2, with D unclear. Germline CDR1 and CDR2: LGHNA and YSLEER. There are 13 residues in the CDR3. Trimming cost V 1 base and J 3 bases, with 6 bases left between them. The DNA of the CDR3 is TGCGCCAGCAGCCAAGCTACCGACTATGGCTACACCTTC. This translates into CASSQATDYGYTF.

The gene calls are TRBV7-2 and TRBJ2-5; D remains unclear. This CDR3 is 12 amino acids long. The ends were cut back, 1 base at V and 5 bases at J, with 5 bases in the middle. The germline V gene encodes CDR1 SGHTA and CDR2 FQGNSA. Written as DNA, the CDR3 is TGTGCCAGCAGCTTAGGGATCGAGACCCAGTACTTC. Encoded protein: CASSLGIETQYF.

This chain joins TRBV5-6 and TRBJ1-4; D remains unclear. Trimming cost V 5 bases and J 5 bases, with 13 bases left between them. Germline CDR1 and CDR2: SGHDT and YYEEEE. This CDR3 region has 14 residues. CDR3 protein: CASSFGLGNEKLFF. The CDR3 DNA is TGTGCCAGCAGTTTTGGACTGGGGAATGAAAAACTGTTTTTT. Full variable domain (remainder filled in from reference TRBV5-6 and TRBJ1-4): DAGVTQSPTHLIKTRGQQVTLRCSPKSGHDTVSWYQQALGQGPQFIFQYYEEEERQRGNFPDRFSGHQFPNYSSELNVNALLLGDSALYLCASSFGLGNEKLFFGSGTQLSVL.

The rearrangement joins TRBV7-2 to TRBJ2-1; the D gene is possibly TRBD1 (6 bases). The CDR3 covers 16 residues. Germline assignment: CDR1 SGHTA and CDR2 FQGNSA. Trimming removed 1 base at V and 2 bases at J, with 12 bases between. CDR3 loop: CASSLDSTGAYNEQFF. Here the CDR3 DNA reads TGTGCCAGCAGCTTAGACTCGACAGGAGCCTACAATGAGCAGTTCTTC. Drawing the rest from reference TRBV7-2 and TRBJ2-1, the complete variable domain is GAGVSQSPSNKVTEKGKDVELRCDPISGHTALYWYRQSLGQGLEFLIYFQGNSAPDKSGLPSDRFSAERTGGSVSTLTIQRTQQEDSAVYLCASSLDSTGAYNEQFFGPGTRLTVL.

For the CDR3, the DNA is TGTGCCAGCAAGGCTTTTCCGGGGGGACCCAATCAGCCCCAGCATTTT. The encoded protein is CASKAFPGGPNQPQHF. The chain carries TRBV21-1 and TRBJ1-5. TRBV21-1 has pseudogene status. This CDR3 comprises 16 residues.

This clone showed up just a few times. The rearrangement links TRBV15 to TRBJ1-6; D is undetermined. Germline CDR1 is LNHNV and CDR2 is YYDKDF (reference sequence). There are 15 residues in the CDR3. V lost 0 bases and J lost 7, with 10 bases in between. CDR3 in amino acids: CATSRDRAGNSPLHF. The CDR3 bases are TGTGCCACCAGCAGAGATCGGGCGGGGAATTCACCCCTCCACTTT.

V usage is TRBV9 and J usage is TRBJ1-2; 7 bases are a match to TRBD1. This CDR3 has 17 amino acids. Germline-derived CDR1 and CDR2 are SGDLS and YYNGEE. Trimming at V came to 5 bases and at J to 4 bases, leaving 17 bases not matched to a gene. The CDR3 region is CASSTTRQGGSGYGYTF. DNA for the CDR3: TGTGCCAGCAGTACCACCAGACAGGGCGGTTCTGGCTATGGCTACACCTTC.

The V call is TRBV7-3, the J call TRBJ2-2; D perhaps matches TRBD1 (6 bases). V lost 5 bases and J lost 6, with 16 bases in between. The CDR3 covers 15 residues. CDR1 is SGHTA and CDR2 is FQGTGA in the germline V gene. CDR3: CASSLSGVMAGELFF. In DNA form, the CDR3 reads TGTGCCAGCAGCCTATCAGGGGTTATGGCCGGGGAGCTGTTTTTT.

The chain uses TRBV4-3 and TRBJ2-1; 8 bases are shared with TRBD1. Germline CDR1 and CDR2: LGHNA and YSLEER. Losses at the gene ends were 0 bases for V and 13 bases for J; bases not matched to a gene: 5. The CDR3 sequence is 13 residues long. CDR3 DNA sequence: TGCGCCAGCAGCCAAGAAAACAGGGGGGTTCAGTTCTTC. Translating gives CASSQENRGVQFF.

The gene calls are TRBV18 and TRBJ2-1; D is tentatively TRBD1 or TRBD2 (5 bases each). Germline CDR1 is KGHSH and CDR2 is LQKENI. V lost 6 bases, J lost 9 bases, and 15 bases lay in between. This CDR3 region has 13 residues. The CDR3 nucleotides read TGTGCCAGCTCCCCCGGGACCTCCGGTGAGCAGTTCTTC. The encoded protein is CASSPGTSGEQFF. The full variable domain, completed using reference TRBV18 and TRBJ2-1, is NAGVMQNPRHLVRRRGQEARLRCSPMKGHSHVYWYRQLPEEGLKFMVYLQKENIIDESGMPKERFSAEFPKEGPSILRIQQVVRGDSAAYFCASSPGTSGEQFFGPGTRLTVL.

The chain carries TRBV30 and TRBJ1-2; perhaps TRBD1 as D (5 bases). Trimming took 1 base from V and 6 from J, leaving 18 bases between them. From germline, CDR1 is GTSNPN and CDR2 SVGIG (reference sequence). The length of the CDR3 is 15 residues. The CDR3 loop is CAWSGGLTSTHGYTF. The CDR3 DNA sequence: TGTGCCTGGAGTGGGGGACTTACGTCCACCCATGGCTACACCTTC. Looking up the rest from reference TRBV30 and TRBJ1-2 gives the full variable domain: SQTIHQWPATLVQPVGSPLSLECTVEGTSNPNLYWYRQAAGRGLQLLFYSVGIGQISSEVPQNLSASRPQDRQFILSSKKLLLSDSGFYLCAWSGGLTSTHGYTFGSGTRLTVV.

The chain uses TRBV10-3 and TRBJ1-2, with 10 bases matching TRBD1. This CDR3 region has 12 residues. CDR1 and CDR2 from the germline V gene are ENHRY and SYGVKD. The trim removed 10 bases at V and 6 bases at J, leaving 5 bases unmatched. CDR3 sequence reads: CANRQGADGYTF. CDR3 sequence (DNA): TGTGCCAACAGACAGGGGGCGGATGGCTACACCTTC.

There are a few counts of this clone. The V call is TRBV7-6, the J call TRBJ1-3; 7 positions match TRBD1. The CDR3 extends over 15 amino acids. Losses at the gene ends were 1 base for V and 9 bases for J; bases not matched to a gene: 9. The germline V gene encodes CDR1 SGHVS and CDR2 FNYEAQ. CDR3 DNA sequence: TGTGCCAGCAGCTTAGAGGGACAGAGTTCGGGCACCATATATTTT. Its translation: CASSLEGQSSGTIYF.

This chain links TRBV30 with TRBJ2-5, with a weak D call TRBD2 (7 bases). Gene TRBJ2-7 matches the end of the DNA better, so the J call may be wrong. The CDR3 covers 14 residues. Looked up from germline, CDR1 is GTSNPN and CDR2 is SVGIG (reference sequence). The CDR3 loop reads CAWSVTGGPYEQYF. In nucleotides, the CDR3 is TGTGCCTGGAGTGTAACCGGGGGGCCCTACGAGCAGTACTTC.